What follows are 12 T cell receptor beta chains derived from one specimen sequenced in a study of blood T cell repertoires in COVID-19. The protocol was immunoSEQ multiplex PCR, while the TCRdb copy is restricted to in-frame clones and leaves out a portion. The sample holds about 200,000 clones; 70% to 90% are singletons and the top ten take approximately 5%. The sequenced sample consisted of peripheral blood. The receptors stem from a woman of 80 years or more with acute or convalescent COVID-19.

The CDR3 loop is CASSTTGGTEAFF. The CDR3 DNA follows: TGTGCCAGTAGTACAACAGGGGGCACTGAAGCTTTCTTT. The J gene is TRBJ1-1, the V gene TRBV19, with 8 bases lining up with TRBD1. V dropped 4 bases and J dropped 4; count of bases not matched to a gene: 2. CDR1 and CDR2 (germline): LNHDA, SQIVND (reference sequence). The CDR3 is 13 residues long.

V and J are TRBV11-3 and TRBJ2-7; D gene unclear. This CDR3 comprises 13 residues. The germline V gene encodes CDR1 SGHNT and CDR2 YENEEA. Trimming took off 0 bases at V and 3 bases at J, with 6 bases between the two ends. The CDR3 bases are TGTGCCAGCAGCTTAGATCACAACTACGAGCAGTACTTC. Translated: CASSLDHNYEQYF.

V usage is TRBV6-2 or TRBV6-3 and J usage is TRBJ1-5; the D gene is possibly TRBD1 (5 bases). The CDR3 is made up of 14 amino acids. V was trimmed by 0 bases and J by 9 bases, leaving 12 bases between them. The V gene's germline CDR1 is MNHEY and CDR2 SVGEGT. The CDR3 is CASSYSGRAMPQHF. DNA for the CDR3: TGTGCCAGCAGTTACTCCGGCAGGGCTATGCCCCAGCATTTT.

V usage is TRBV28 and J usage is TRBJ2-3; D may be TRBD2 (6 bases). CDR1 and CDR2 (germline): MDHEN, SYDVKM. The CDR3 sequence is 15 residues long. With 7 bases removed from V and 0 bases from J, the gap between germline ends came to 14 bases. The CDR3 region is CASIPWGTSTDTQYF. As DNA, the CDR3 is TGTGCCAGCATCCCTTGGGGGACTAGCACAGATACGCAGTATTTT.

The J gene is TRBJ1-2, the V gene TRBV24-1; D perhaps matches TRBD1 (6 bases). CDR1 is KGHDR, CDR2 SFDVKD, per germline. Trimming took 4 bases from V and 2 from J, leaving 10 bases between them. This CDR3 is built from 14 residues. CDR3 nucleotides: TGTGCCACCAGTGAGACAGGCGTCAACTATGGCTACACCTTC. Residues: CATSETGVNYGYTF.

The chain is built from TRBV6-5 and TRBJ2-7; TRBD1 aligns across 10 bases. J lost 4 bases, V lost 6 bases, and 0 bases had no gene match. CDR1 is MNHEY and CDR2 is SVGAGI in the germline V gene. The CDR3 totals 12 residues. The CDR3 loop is CASRDRGYEQYF. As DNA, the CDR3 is TGTGCCAGCAGGGACAGGGGGTACGAGCAGTACTTC.

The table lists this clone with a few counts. This CDR3 is CASSSGSLPETQYF. The CDR3 DNA reads as TGTGCCAGCAGCTCCGGGTCCCTCCCAGAGACCCAGTACTTC. The genes are TRBV5-4 and TRBJ2-5; D gene uncertain. This CDR3 comprises 14 residues. V lost 3 bases and J 4 bases, leaving 13 bases between the germline ends. Germline V CDR1 and CDR2: SGHNT, YYREEE (reference sequence). Full variable domain (outside the CDR3, taken from reference TRBV5-4 and TRBJ2-5): ETGVTQSPTHLIKTRGQQVTLRCSSQSGHNTVSWYQQALGQGPQFIFQYYREEENGRGNFPPRFSGLQFPNYSSELNVNALELDDSALYLCASSSGSLPETQYFGPGTRLLVL.

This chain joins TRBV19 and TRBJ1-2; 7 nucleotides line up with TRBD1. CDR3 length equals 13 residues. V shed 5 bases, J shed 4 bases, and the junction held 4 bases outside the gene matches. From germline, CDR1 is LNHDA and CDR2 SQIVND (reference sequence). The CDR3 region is CASSGDSGYGYTF. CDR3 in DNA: TGTGCCAGTAGTGGGGACAGCGGCTATGGCTACACCTTC. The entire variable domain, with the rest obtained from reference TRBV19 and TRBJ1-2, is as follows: DGGITQSPKYLFRKEGQNVTLSCEQNLNHDAMYWYRQDPGQGLRLIYYSQIVNDFQKGDIAEGYSVSREKKESFPLTVTSAQKNPTAFYLCASSGDSGYGYTFGSGTRLTVV.

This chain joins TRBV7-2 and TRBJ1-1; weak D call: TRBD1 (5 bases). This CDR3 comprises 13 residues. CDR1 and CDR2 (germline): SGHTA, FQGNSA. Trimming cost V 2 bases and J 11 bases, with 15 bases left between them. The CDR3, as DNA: TGTGCCAGCAGCTTAAGGGGCCCCCAGTTGGCTTTCTTT. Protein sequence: CASSLRGPQLAFF.

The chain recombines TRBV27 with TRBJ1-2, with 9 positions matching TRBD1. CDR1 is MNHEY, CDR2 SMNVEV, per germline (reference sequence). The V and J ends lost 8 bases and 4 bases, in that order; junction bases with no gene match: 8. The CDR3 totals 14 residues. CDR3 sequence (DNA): TGTGCCAGCCGCCACAGGGGGCCACCCTATGGCTACACCTTC. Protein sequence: CASRHRGPPYGYTF.

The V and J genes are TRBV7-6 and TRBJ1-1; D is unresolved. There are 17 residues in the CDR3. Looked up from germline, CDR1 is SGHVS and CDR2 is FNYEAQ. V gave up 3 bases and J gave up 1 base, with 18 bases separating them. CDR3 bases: TGTGCCAGCAGCTTTCATCCGCGGGAGGCCTGGAACACTGAAGCTTTCTTT. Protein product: CASSFHPREAWNTEAFF.

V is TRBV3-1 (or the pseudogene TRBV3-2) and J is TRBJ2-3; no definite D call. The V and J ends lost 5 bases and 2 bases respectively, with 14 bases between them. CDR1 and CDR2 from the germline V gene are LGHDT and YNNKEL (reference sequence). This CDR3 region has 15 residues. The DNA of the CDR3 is TGTGCCAGCAGCTCAATTGGAAGCGCCACAGATACGCAGTATTTT. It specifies CASSSIGSATDTQYF.